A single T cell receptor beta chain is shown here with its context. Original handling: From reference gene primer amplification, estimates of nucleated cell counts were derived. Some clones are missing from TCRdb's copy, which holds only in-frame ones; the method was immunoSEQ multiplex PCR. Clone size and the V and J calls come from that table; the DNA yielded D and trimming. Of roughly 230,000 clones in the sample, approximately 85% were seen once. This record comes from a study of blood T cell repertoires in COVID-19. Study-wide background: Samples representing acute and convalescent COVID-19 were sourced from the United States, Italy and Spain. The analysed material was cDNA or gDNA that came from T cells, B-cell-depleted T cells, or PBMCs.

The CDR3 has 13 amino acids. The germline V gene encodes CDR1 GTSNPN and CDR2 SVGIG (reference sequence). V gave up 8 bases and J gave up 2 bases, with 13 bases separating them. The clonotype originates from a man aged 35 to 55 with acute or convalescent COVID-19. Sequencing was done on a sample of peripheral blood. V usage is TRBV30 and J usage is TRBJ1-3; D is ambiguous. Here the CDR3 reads CAIGWEAGNTIYF. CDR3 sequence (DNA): TGTGCCATCGGCTGGGAGGCTGGAAACACCATATATTTT.